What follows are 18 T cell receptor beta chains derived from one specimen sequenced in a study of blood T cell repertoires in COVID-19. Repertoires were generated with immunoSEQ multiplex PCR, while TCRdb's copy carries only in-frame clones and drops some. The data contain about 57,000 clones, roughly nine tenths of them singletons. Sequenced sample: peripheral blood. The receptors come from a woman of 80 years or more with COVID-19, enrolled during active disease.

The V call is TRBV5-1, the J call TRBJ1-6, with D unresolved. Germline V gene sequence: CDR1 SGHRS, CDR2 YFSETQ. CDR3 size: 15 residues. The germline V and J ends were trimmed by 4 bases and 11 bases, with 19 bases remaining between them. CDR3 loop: CASSPEALRAPPLHF. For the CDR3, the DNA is TGCGCCAGCAGCCCAGAGGCTTTGAGGGCCCCACCCCTCCACTTT.

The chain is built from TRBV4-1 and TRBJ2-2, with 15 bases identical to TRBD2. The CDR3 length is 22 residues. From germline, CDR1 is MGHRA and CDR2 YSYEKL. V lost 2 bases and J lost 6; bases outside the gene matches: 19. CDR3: CASSQYCIRGLAGGLSPGELFF. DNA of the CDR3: TGCGCCAGCAGCCAATATTGTATCCGGGGACTAGCGGGGGGCCTTTCCCCCGGGGAGCTGTTTTTT.

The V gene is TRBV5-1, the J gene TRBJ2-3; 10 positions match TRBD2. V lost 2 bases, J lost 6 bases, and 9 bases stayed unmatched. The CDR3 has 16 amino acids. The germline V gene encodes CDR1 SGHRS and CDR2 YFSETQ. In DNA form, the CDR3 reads TGCGCCAGCAGCTTCCAAGCGGGGGGGCCGAAGGATACGCAGTATTTT. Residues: CASSFQAGGPKDTQYF.

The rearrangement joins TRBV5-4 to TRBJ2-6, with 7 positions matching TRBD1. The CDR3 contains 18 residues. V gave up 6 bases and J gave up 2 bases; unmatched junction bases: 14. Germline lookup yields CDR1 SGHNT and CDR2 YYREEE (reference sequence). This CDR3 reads CASNRQGLRWAGANVLTF. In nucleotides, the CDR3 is TGTGCCAGCAACCGACAGGGCCTAAGATGGGCTGGGGCCAACGTCCTGACTTTC.

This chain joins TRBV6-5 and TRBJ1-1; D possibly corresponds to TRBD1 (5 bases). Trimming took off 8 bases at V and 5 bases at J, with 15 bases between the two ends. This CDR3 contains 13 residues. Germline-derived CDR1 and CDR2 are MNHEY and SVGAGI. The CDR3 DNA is TGTGCCAGCGCAACGGGGGGATGGACTGAAGCTTTCTTT. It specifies CASATGGWTEAFF.

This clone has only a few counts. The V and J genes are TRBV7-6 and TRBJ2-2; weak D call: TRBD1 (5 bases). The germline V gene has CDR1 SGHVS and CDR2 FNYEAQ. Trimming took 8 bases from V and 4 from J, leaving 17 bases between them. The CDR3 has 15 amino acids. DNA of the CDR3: TGTGCCAGCGCCCCGGTCAGGGTGCGCACCGGGGAGCTGTTTTTT. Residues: CASAPVRVRTGELFF.

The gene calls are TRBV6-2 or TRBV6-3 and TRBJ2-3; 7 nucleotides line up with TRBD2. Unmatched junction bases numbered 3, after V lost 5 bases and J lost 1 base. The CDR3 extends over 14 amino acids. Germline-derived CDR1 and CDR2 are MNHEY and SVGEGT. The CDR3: CASSGAGGTDTQYF. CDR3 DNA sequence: TGTGCCAGCAGTGGGGCGGGGGGCACAGATACGCAGTATTTT.

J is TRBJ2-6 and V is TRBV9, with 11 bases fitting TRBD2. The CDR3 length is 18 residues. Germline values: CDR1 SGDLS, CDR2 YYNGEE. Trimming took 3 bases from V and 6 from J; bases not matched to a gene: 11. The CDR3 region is CASSAIGTSGLKANVLTF. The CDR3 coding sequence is TGTGCCAGCAGCGCAATCGGGACTAGCGGTCTAAAGGCCAACGTCCTGACTTTC.

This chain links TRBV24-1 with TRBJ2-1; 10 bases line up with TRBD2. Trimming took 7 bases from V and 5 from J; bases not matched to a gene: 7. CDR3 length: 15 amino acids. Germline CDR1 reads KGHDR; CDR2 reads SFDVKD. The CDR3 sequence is CATSERGGFDNEQFF. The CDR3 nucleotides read TGTGCCACCAGCGAGCGGGGGGGTTTCGACAATGAGCAGTTCTTC.

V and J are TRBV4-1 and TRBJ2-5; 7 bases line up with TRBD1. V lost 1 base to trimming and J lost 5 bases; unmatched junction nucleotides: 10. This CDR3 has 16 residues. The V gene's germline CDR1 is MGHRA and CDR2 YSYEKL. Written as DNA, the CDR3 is TGCGCCAGCAGCCAAGGACAGGGCGTCGTTGTGGAGACCCAGTACTTC. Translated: CASSQGQGVVVETQYF.

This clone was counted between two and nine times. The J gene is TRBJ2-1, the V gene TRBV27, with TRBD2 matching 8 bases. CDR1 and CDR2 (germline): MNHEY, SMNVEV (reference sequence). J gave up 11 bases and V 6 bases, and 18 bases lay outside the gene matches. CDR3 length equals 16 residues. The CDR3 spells CASSPPGGTLGRKQFF. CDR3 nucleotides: TGTGCCAGCAGCCCTCCGGGGGGGACCCTTGGGAGGAAGCAGTTCTTC.

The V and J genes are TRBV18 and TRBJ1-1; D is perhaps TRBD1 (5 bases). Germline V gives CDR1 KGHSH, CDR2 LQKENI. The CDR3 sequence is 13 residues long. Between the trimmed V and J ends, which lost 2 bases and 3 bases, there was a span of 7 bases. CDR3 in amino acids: CASSPTGDTEAFF. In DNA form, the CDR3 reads TGTGCCAGCTCACCAACGGGGGACACTGAAGCTTTCTTT.

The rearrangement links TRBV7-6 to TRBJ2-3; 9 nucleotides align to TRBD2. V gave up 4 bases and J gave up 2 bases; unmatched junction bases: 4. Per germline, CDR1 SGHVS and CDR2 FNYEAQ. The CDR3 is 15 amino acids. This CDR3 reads CASSSIAGATDTQYF. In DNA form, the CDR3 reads TGTGCCAGCAGCTCCATAGCGGGGGCCACAGATACGCAGTATTTT.

CDR3 region: CASSLRGLAGPNEQFF. For the CDR3, the DNA is TGTGCCAGCAGCTTACGGGGACTAGCGGGGCCCAATGAGCAGTTCTTC. The chain links TRBV7-9 to TRBJ2-1; 13 positions match TRBD2. The trim removed 2 bases at V and 6 bases at J, leaving 4 bases unmatched. Per germline, CDR1 SEHNR and CDR2 FQNEAQ (reference sequence). This CDR3 comprises 16 residues.

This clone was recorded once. CDR3: CASSSNANTGELFF. The DNA for the CDR3 is TGCGCCAGCAGCTCTAACGCGAACACCGGGGAGCTGTTTTTT. This chain connects TRBV4-1 to TRBJ2-2, with D unresolved. CDR1 and CDR2 (germline): MGHRA, YSYEKL. V was trimmed by 5 bases and J by 0 bases, leaving 7 bases between them. The CDR3 is 14 amino acids.

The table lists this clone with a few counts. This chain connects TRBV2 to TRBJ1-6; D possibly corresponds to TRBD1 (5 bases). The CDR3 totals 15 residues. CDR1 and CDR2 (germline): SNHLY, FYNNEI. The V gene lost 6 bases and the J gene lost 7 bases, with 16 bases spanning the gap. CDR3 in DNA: TGTGCCAGCAGGGAGGGGTTTTTCGGGAATTCACCCCTCCACTTT. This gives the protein CASREGFFGNSPLHF.

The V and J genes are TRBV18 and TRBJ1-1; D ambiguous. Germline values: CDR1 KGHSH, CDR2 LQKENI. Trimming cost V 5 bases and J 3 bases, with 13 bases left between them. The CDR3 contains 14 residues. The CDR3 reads CASSSSTEYTEAFF. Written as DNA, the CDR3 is TGTGCCAGCTCATCCTCCACTGAGTACACTGAAGCTTTCTTT.

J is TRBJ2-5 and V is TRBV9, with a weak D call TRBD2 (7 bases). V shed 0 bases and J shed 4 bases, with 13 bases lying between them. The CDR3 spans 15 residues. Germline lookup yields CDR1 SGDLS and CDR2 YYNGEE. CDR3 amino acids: CASSVGGGHVETQYF. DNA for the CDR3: TGTGCCAGCAGCGTAGGGGGGGGGCACGTAGAGACCCAGTACTTC.